These 25 T cell receptor beta chains share one sample of origin, sequenced in a study of T and B cells in COVID-19 patients. TRB was amplified from around 250-460 ng of blood genomic DNA. Multiplex PCR with BIOMED2 TRB-A/B primer pools amplified TRB rearrangements. One entry per CDR3 protein results from TCRdb running MiXCR on the multiplex PCR reads. This sample has about 4,100 distinct CDR3 sequences, with about 25% found just once. The specimen was blood. These receptors were collected from a human donor with active COVID-19.

Comment on this clonotype: It may be a read error: a sequence one base away is much more abundant. This sequence joins TRBV5-6 and TRBJ2-5; 9 bases are a match to TRBD2. The germline V gene has CDR1 SGHDT and CDR2 YYEEEE. The CDR3 is made up of 17 amino acids. The chain's CDR3 is CASSVQGLAGPQETHYF. CDR3 nucleotides: TGTGCCAGCAGTGTACAGGGCCTAGCGGGGCCCCAAGAGACCCATTACTTC. The full variable domain, rest sourced from reference TRBV5-6 and TRBJ2-5, is DAGVTQSPTHLIKTRGQQVTLRCSPKSGHDTVSWYQQALGQGPQFIFQYYEEEERQRGNFPDRFSGHQFPNYSSELNVNALLLGDSALYLCASSVQGLAGPQETHYFGPGTRLLVL.

This clonotype counts as medium-sized (0.01 to 0.1%). V is TRBV15 and J is TRBJ2-7; 9 bases agree with TRBD1. The germline CDR1 and CDR2 sequences are LNHNV and YYDKDF (reference sequence). The CDR3 runs to 13 residues. After removal of 3 bases from V and 7 bases from J, the junction contained 4 bases not matched to a gene. The CDR3 protein is CATSRRTGVEQYF. As DNA, the CDR3 is TGTGCCACCAGCAGGCGGACAGGGGTTGAGCAGTACTTC. The full variable domain, with the rest looked up from reference TRBV15 and TRBJ2-7, is DAMVIQNPRYQVTQFGKPVTLSCSQTLNHNVMYWYQQKSSQAPKLLFHYYDKDFNNEADTPDNFQSRRPNTSFCFLDIRSPGLGDTAMYLCATSRRTGVEQYFGPGTRLTVT.

Only a few counts were recorded for this clonotype. This rearrangement joins TRBV7-2 to TRBJ2-3; 7 bases match TRBD2. The CDR3 runs 15 residues. Germline CDR1 and CDR2: SGHTA and FQGNSA. Trimming removed 1 base from V and 7 bases from J; junction bases left unmatched: 8. The CDR3, as DNA: TGTGCCAGCAGCTTAGGAGTAGCGGGTATAAATACGCAGTATTTT. It codes for CASSLGVAGINTQYF.

By its share, this clonotype is medium-sized. The chain recombines TRBV12-3 or TRBV12-4 with TRBJ2-7; 9 bases line up with TRBD1. This CDR3 has 15 amino acids. V trimming: 5 bases; J trimming: 4 bases; junction bases outside the gene matches: 9. This chain's CDR3 is CASSPRGQGGYEQYF. CDR3 bases: TGTGCCAGCAGTCCCCGGGGACAGGGAGGATACGAGCAGTACTTC.

In its sample, this clonotype ranks as medium-sized. The gene calls are TRBV12-3 or TRBV12-4 and TRBJ1-2, with D perhaps matching TRBD1 (6 bases). The CDR3 length is 14 residues. The ends were cut back, 5 bases at V and 7 bases at J, with 17 bases in the middle. The chain's CDR3 is CASSTQQGYGGYTF. CDR3 nucleotide sequence: TGTGCCAGCAGTACCCAACAGGGCTACGGTGGCTACACCTTC.

The chain couples TRBV7-2 to TRBJ2-1, with TRBD2 matching 11 bases. J was trimmed by 10 bases and V by 5 bases; bases with no gene match: 19. From germline, CDR1 is SGHTA and CDR2 FQGNSA. This CDR3 has 18 residues. CDR3 region: CASSPTQTSGRIAGEQFF. CDR3 DNA: TGTGCCAGCAGCCCCACGCAAACTAGCGGGAGAATTGCAGGGGAGCAGTTCTTC.

In its sample, this clonotype ranks as medium-sized (0.01 to 0.1%). This chain connects TRBV30 to TRBJ2-3, with 9 bases identical to TRBD2. V was clipped by 4 bases and J by 3 bases; unmatched bases: 2. This CDR3 has 13 amino acids. The germline gives CDR1 GTSNPN, CDR2 SVGIG (reference sequence). CDR3 DNA sequence: TGTGCCTGGAACGCGGGGGGGACAGATACGCAGTATTTT. This gives the protein CAWNAGGTDTQYF.

This clonotype is categorized as medium-sized (0.01 to 0.1%). The gene calls are TRBV18 and TRBJ2-7; D may match TRBD1 or TRBD2 (5 bases each). The CDR3 totals 12 residues. Germline V lookup: CDR1 KGHSH, CDR2 LQKENI. Trimming stripped 2 bases from V and 5 bases from J, with 7 bases between. CDR3 sequence (DNA): TGTGCCAGCTCACCAATGGGGGACGAGCAGTACTTC. Its protein is CASSPMGDEQYF.

A single count supports this clonotype. The V call is TRBV21-1, the J call TRBJ1-1; the table assigns TRBD1, which was not confirmed against the DNA. TRBV21-1 is marked as a pseudogene. This CDR3 has 9 amino acids. The CDR3 here is CASGYREFF. DNA of the CDR3: TGTGCCAGCGGGTACCGGGAGTTCTTT.

Relative to its sample, this clonotype is medium-sized. This chain's CDR3 is CASSLAPATNEKLFF. CDR3 in DNA: TGTGCCAGCAGCCTCGCCCCCGCAACTAATGAAAAACTGTTTTTT. The chain recombines TRBV7-9 with TRBJ1-4; no clear D gene. The V gene lost 5 bases and the J gene lost 0 bases, with 10 bases spanning the gap. The V gene's germline CDR1 is SEHNR and CDR2 FQNEAQ (reference sequence). The CDR3 is made up of 15 amino acids.

The chain couples TRBV5-6 to TRBJ2-5; weak D call: TRBD2 (5 bases). Germline CDR1 is SGHDT and CDR2 is YYEEEE. Trimming removed 4 bases at V and 6 bases at J, with 13 bases between. The CDR3 length is 13 residues. The CDR3 DNA is TGTGCCAGCAGCCTCGGACTCCTGCAGACCCAGTACTTC. Protein product: CASSLGLLQTQYF.

This clonotype is medium-sized. V usage is TRBV19 and J usage is TRBJ2-7, with 9 bases fitting TRBD2. Germline V gene sequence: CDR1 LNHDA, CDR2 SQIVND (reference sequence). V shed 5 bases and J 3 bases; nucleotides not matched to a gene: 5. The CDR3 is 14 amino acids. CDR3 residues: CASSGVAGVYEQYF. The CDR3 DNA is TGTGCCAGTAGTGGGGTAGCGGGAGTCTACGAGCAGTACTTC. Filled out from reference TRBV19 and TRBJ2-7, the complete variable domain reads DGGITQSPKYLFRKEGQNVTLSCEQNLNHDAMYWYRQDPGQGLRLIYYSQIVNDFQKGDIAEGYSVSREKKESFPLTVTSAQKNPTAFYLCASSGVAGVYEQYFGPGTRLTVT.

As DNA, the CDR3 is TGCAGTGCTTCCCGACAGTTAGGGGACACTGAAGCTTTCTTT. This gives the protein CSASRQLGDTEAFF. The chain joins TRBV20-1 to TRBJ1-1; D possibly corresponds to TRBD1 (5 bases). This CDR3 is built from 14 residues. Germline V gene sequence: CDR1 DFQATT, CDR2 SNEGSKA (reference sequence). V was cut by 5 bases and J by 3 bases, with 16 bases left in between.

By sample share, this clonotype is medium-sized. The chain links TRBV12-3 or TRBV12-4 to TRBJ2-2; 10 bases align to TRBD1. Trimming at V came to 11 bases and at J to 4 bases, leaving 7 bases not matched to a gene. The CDR3 has 14 residues. CDR3 DNA sequence: TGTGCCCTCGACAGGGGGCTCAGCACCGGGGAGCTGTTTTTT. Protein: CALDRGLSTGELFF.

Judged by abundance, this clonotype is medium-sized. The chain links TRBV19 to TRBJ1-1, with a possible D match to TRBD1 (5 bases). The V end was cut by 6 bases, the J end by 7 bases, with 9 bases between. Germline values: CDR1 LNHDA, CDR2 SQIVND (reference sequence). This CDR3 spans 11 amino acids. The CDR3 nucleotides are TGTGCCAGTAGCCAGGGTGATGAAGCTTTCTTT. Translated, it gives CASSQGDEAFF.

This sequence joins TRBV20-1 and TRBJ2-3; 7 bases align to TRBD1. The CDR3 runs 17 residues. Germline V CDR1 and CDR2: DFQATT, SNEGSKA (reference sequence). The V and J ends lost 6 bases and 0 bases, in that order; junction bases with no gene match: 15. In nucleotides, the CDR3 is TGCAGTGCCCCTGACCGGGACAGACAATTTAGCACAGATACGCAGTATTTT. Protein product: CSAPDRDRQFSTDTQYF.

The sample holds a few counts of this clonotype. The chain carries TRBV20-1 and TRBJ2-5, with TRBD1 matching over 8 bases. J lost 5 bases, V lost 6 bases, and 8 bases had no gene match. This CDR3 is 13 amino acids long. Germline V gene lookup returns CDR1 DFQATT and CDR2 SNEGSKA (reference sequence). The chain's CDR3 is CSAAGQGQETQYF. Here the CDR3 DNA reads TGCAGTGCGGCCGGACAGGGACAGGAGACCCAGTACTTC.

This clonotype has more than one count but fewer than ten. The CDR3 coding sequence is TGTGCCAGCAGTTTCGGGCAGGGGGTAGGGTATGGCTACACCTTC. Protein: CASSFGQGVGYGYTF. The V gene is TRBV12-3 or TRBV12-4, the J gene TRBJ1-2, with TRBD1 matching 7 bases. The CDR3 totals 15 residues. V shed 3 bases, J shed 5 bases, and the junction held 9 bases outside the gene matches.

This clonotype has more than one count but fewer than ten. The rearrangement uses TRBV18 and TRBJ1-1; unclear D gene. V lost 2 bases to trimming and J lost 1 base, with 8 bases between them. Germline CDR1 and CDR2: KGHSH and LQKENI. The CDR3 is 14 residues long. CDR3 DNA sequence: TGTGCCAGCTCACCAGCAACGGCGAACACTGAAGCTTTCTTT. Translation: CASSPATANTEAFF.

By proportion, this clonotype is medium-sized. The chain uses TRBV6-1 and TRBJ2-1; D gene uncertain. V lost 7 bases and J lost 3, with 16 bases in between. The CDR3 runs 15 residues. CDR1 is MNHNS and CDR2 is SASEGT in the germline V gene. CDR3 sequence reads: CASTTQQSGYNEQFF. The DNA of the CDR3 is TGTGCCAGCACGACCCAGCAGTCGGGCTACAATGAGCAGTTCTTC.

The chain joins TRBV5-6 to TRBJ2-7; 11 bases are a match to TRBD1. The germline gives CDR1 SGHDT, CDR2 YYEEEE. V lost 0 bases and J lost 5; bases outside the gene matches: 4. CDR3 length equals 15 residues. CDR3 amino acids: CASSLEWTGGHEQYF. The CDR3 region has the DNA TGTGCCAGCAGCTTGGAGTGGACAGGGGGCCACGAGCAGTACTTC.

The rearrangement joins TRBV4-3 to TRBJ2-1; D uncertain. CDR1 and CDR2 from the germline V gene are LGHNA and YSLEER. This CDR3 contains 17 residues. V was pared by 0 bases and J by 0 bases, with 12 bases between. The CDR3, as DNA: TGCGCCAGCAGCCAAGAAGTCGTCTTGATCTCCTACAATGAGCAGTTCTTC. This gives the protein CASSQEVVLISYNEQFF.

This clonotype is medium-sized by share. The V gene is TRBV27, the J gene TRBJ2-1; TRBD2 matches at 14 bases. V shed 7 bases and J 1 base; nucleotides not matched to a gene: 18. This CDR3 is 21 amino acids long. CDR1 is MNHEY, CDR2 SMNVEV, per germline (reference sequence). CDR3 amino acids: CASKEGGPTSGREVSYNEQFF. As DNA, the CDR3 is TGTGCCAGCAAGGAGGGTGGACCGACTAGCGGGAGGGAGGTGTCCTACAATGAGCAGTTCTTC.

The chain combines TRBV5-1 with TRBJ2-1; a possible D gene is TRBD2 (5 bases). The ends were cut back, 0 bases at V and 1 base at J, with 11 bases in the middle. The CDR3 has 16 residues. The germline V gene encodes CDR1 SGHRS and CDR2 YFSETQ. CDR3 residues: CASSLGSGNSYNEQFF. CDR3 nucleotide sequence: TGCGCCAGCAGCTTGGGTTCCGGGAATTCCTACAATGAGCAGTTCTTC.

This clonotype was seen only a few times. V usage is TRBV20-1 and J usage is TRBJ1-3; D uncertain. The CDR3 runs 16 residues. Between the trimmed V and J ends, which lost 1 base and 3 bases, there was a span of 16 bases. The germline V gene encodes CDR1 DFQATT and CDR2 SNEGSKA (reference sequence). CDR3 sequence reads: CSARVVTEEFGNTIYF. The DNA of the CDR3 is TGCAGTGCTAGAGTCGTTACGGAGGAATTTGGAAACACCATATATTTT.